The rows below give T cell receptor beta chains drawn from one sample of a study of graft-versus-host responses after intestinal transplantation. Libraries were prepared by immunoSEQ multiplex PCR; TCRdb keeps only in-frame clonotypes and omits some of them. The sample lists 50,000 or so clones, 80% to 95% occurring once. What these receptors recognize is not known. Specimen: unstimulated CD4+ T cells sorted from spleen or lymph node cells, collected before transplant. These receptor sequences come from a human donor who was the organ donor for an intestinal transplant. The CDR3 runs from the conserved cysteine through the conserved F or W. The D gene is left open where the match is weak. Size values are once, few and many counts, or a class for expanded clones, and some rows have none.

DNA: TGTGCCAGTAGTATAGTTGGCCGGGGGGCGGACTATGGCTACACCTTC
CDR3: CASSIVGRGADYGYTF
D: .
J: TRBJ1-2
V: TRBV19
size: .

DNA: TGTGCCAGCAGCTCTCCCCGGAGGGGCCTCAATTCACCCCTCCACTTT
CDR3: CASSSPRRGLNSPLHF
D: .
J: TRBJ1-6
V: TRBV11-2
size: once

DNA: TGTGCCAGCAGAGCCTACGAGCAGTACTTC
CDR3: CASRAYEQYF
D: .
J: TRBJ2-7
V: TRBV14
size: .

DNA: TGTGCCAGCAGGAGACAGGGACTAAATCAGCCCCAGCATTTT
CDR3: CASRRQGLNQPQHF
D: TRBD1
J: TRBJ1-5
V: TRBV6-5
size: .

DNA: TGTGCCAGCAGCTTGCCGGCAGGGGGGACCCAGTACTTC
CDR3: CASSLPAGGTQYF
D: TRBD1
J: TRBJ2-5
V: TRBV5-6
size: once

DNA: TGTGCCAGCACCAAAAGTGAGGGGAACACTGAAGCTTTCTTT
CDR3: CASTKSEGNTEAFF
D: .
J: TRBJ1-1
V: TRBV28
size: .

DNA: TGTGCCACCAGCAGGACTCGGACAGGGCAAGAGACCCAGTACTTC
CDR3: CATSRTRTGQETQYF
D: TRBD1
J: TRBJ2-5
V: TRBV15
size: .

DNA: TGTGCCAGCAGCGCCGCTCTCGGGGAGCTGTTTTTT
CDR3: CASSAALGELFF
D: .
J: TRBJ2-2
V: TRBV9
size: .

DNA: TGTGCCAGCAGCGCCGGGACTAGCGGGAACAATGAGCAGTTCTTC
CDR3: CASSAGTSGNNEQFF
D: TRBD2
J: TRBJ2-1
V: TRBV6-1
size: .

DNA: TGTGCCAGCAGCACGCGGGAGAGCGGCGAAGGTGGCACAGATACGCAGTATTTT
CDR3: CASSTRESGEGGTDTQYF
D: TRBD2
J: TRBJ2-3
V: TRBV27
size: .

DNA: TGTGCCAGCAGTTACTCGGCAGGTCAAAGTAATTCACCCCTCCACTTT
CDR3: CASSYSAGQSNSPLHF
D: .
J: TRBJ1-6
V: TRBV6-5
size: .

DNA: TGCGCCAGCAAGAAGGGGGTGGGGCTTTACAATGAGCAGTTCTTC
CDR3: CASKKGVGLYNEQFF
D: .
J: TRBJ2-1
V: TRBV5-1
size: .

DNA: TGTGCCAGCAGTGAAGGTCGGTTAGGTGAGCAGTTCTTC
CDR3: CASSEGRLGEQFF
D: .
J: TRBJ2-1
V: TRBV2
size: .

DNA: TGTGCCAGCAGCTCCACCAGGCTAGCGGGAGAACATGGGGGCATTCAGTACTTC
CDR3: CASSSTRLAGEHGGIQYF
D: TRBD2
J: TRBJ2-4
V: TRBV5-4
size: .

DNA: TGCGCCAGCAGCACGTGGACGGGTAGCTACGAGCAGTACTTC
CDR3: CASSTWTGSYEQYF
D: .
J: TRBJ2-7
V: TRBV5-1
size: .

DNA: TGTGCCAGCAGCGTAGGCCCCCGGGGGCGGAATGAGCAGTTCTTC
CDR3: CASSVGPRGRNEQFF
D: .
J: TRBJ2-1
V: TRBV9
size: .

DNA: TGTGCCAGCGGCGATAGACAGGGGTGGAACTATGGCTACACCTTC
CDR3: CASGDRQGWNYGYTF
D: TRBD1
J: TRBJ1-2
V: TRBV11-2
size: .

DNA: TGTGCCAGTAGTATGGTGGATGGAAACACCATATATTTT
CDR3: CASSMVDGNTIYF
D: .
J: TRBJ1-3
V: TRBV19
size: few

DNA: TGTGCCAGCAGTTACCGGGTGCCCGGGGAGCTGTTTTTT
CDR3: CASSYRVPGELFF
D: .
J: TRBJ2-2
V: TRBV6-5
size: .

DNA: TGCGCCAGCAGCTTGGCCCACAAAGAACAGCTTTGTAATGAAAAACTGTTTTTT
CDR3: CASSLAHKEQLCNEKLFF
D: .
J: TRBJ1-4
V: TRBV5-1
size: once

DNA: TGTGCCAGCAGTGAAACCCTACAAGAGACCCAGTACTTC
CDR3: CASSETLQETQYF
D: .
J: TRBJ2-5
V: TRBV6-1
size: .

DNA: TGTGCCAGCAGACCCCAGGAGCATGGCTACACCTTC
CDR3: CASRPQEHGYTF
D: .
J: TRBJ1-2
V: TRBV28
size: .

DNA: TGTGCCAGCAGCTCCTTGGACAGCATCCGCGGCTACACCTTC
CDR3: CASSSLDSIRGYTF
D: .
J: TRBJ1-2
V: TRBV5-4
size: .

DNA: TGCGCCAGCAGCCAAGAAGGCGATAGGTGGGAGACCCAGTACTTC
CDR3: CASSQEGDRWETQYF
D: .
J: TRBJ2-5
V: TRBV4-3
size: .

DNA: TGTGCCAGTAGACTAGCGGGAGCCTACAATGAGCAGTTCTTC
CDR3: CASRLAGAYNEQFF
D: TRBD2
J: TRBJ2-1
V: TRBV19
size: .

DNA: TGTGCCAGCAGCTTACGACTAGCGGGAGCCAATGAGCAGTTCTTC
CDR3: CASSLRLAGANEQFF
D: TRBD2
J: TRBJ2-1
V: TRBV7-9
size: .

DNA: TGTGCCAGCAGCCCCTGGGGCGGGAGGGCCGGCGAGCAGTTCTTC
CDR3: CASSPWGGRAGEQFF
D: TRBD2
J: TRBJ2-1
V: TRBV11-2
size: few

DNA: TGTGCCGTCCACCTGGGGGGGGCTAACTATGGCTACACCTTC
CDR3: CAVHLGGANYGYTF
D: .
J: TRBJ1-2
V: TRBV2
size: few

DNA: TGCGCCAGCAGCCGGGACAGGGGATCTGGGGCCAACGTCCTGACTTTC
CDR3: CASSRDRGSGANVLTF
D: TRBD1
J: TRBJ2-6
V: TRBV4-3
size: .

DNA: TGTGCCATCAGTGAGGGACAGAACACTGAAGCTTTCTTT
CDR3: CAISEGQNTEAFF
D: .
J: TRBJ1-1
V: TRBV10-3
size: .

DNA: TGTGCTAGCAGCTTAGGGACAGGGGGCGCAGAGACCCAGTACTTC
CDR3: CASSLGTGGAETQYF
D: TRBD1
J: TRBJ2-5
V: TRBV7-7
size: .

DNA: TGTGCCAGCAGTTACGCGGTAGCGGGAGGGCGAGAGCAGTACTTC
CDR3: CASSYAVAGGREQYF
D: TRBD2
J: TRBJ2-7
V: TRBV6-6
size: .

DNA: TGTGCCAGCTCCCAGGGGGCAAGGAGCAATCAGCCCCAGCATTTT
CDR3: CASSQGARSNQPQHF
D: TRBD1
J: TRBJ1-5
V: TRBV18
size: .

DNA: TGTGCCAGCAGCCAAGATGGGACTAGCGGGACAGATACGCAGTATTTT
CDR3: CASSQDGTSGTDTQYF
D: TRBD2
J: TRBJ2-3
V: TRBV4-2
size: .

DNA: TGTGCCAGCAGCTTGGGCGGAGCCAAAAACATTCAGTACTTC
CDR3: CASSLGGAKNIQYF
D: .
J: TRBJ2-4
V: TRBV5-4
size: .

DNA: TGTGCCAGCATCGGGTGGAGATACAATGAGCAGTTCTTC
CDR3: CASIGWRYNEQFF
D: .
J: TRBJ2-1
V: TRBV28
size: .

DNA: TGTGCCAGCAGTGAGCGGGAGTCAGATACGCAGTATTTT
CDR3: CASSERESDTQYF
D: TRBD2
J: TRBJ2-3
V: TRBV6-1
size: .

DNA: TGTGCCAGCAGCCGAGCGGGAGAAGGGTACAATGAGCAGTTCTTC
CDR3: CASSRAGEGYNEQFF
D: TRBD2
J: TRBJ2-1
V: TRBV7-2
size: few

DNA: TGTGCCAGCAGTTTACCCATGACAGGGGCTCAGCCCCAGCATTTT
CDR3: CASSLPMTGAQPQHF
D: TRBD1
J: TRBJ1-5
V: TRBV28
size: .

DNA: TGTGCCAGCAGCAGGGGGTACTATGGCTACACCTTC
CDR3: CASSRGYYGYTF
D: TRBD1
J: TRBJ1-2
V: TRBV28
size: .

DNA: TGCAGCGTTTTTGGGGGCAGGGAACTGTTTTTT
CDR3: CSVFGGRELFF
D: .
J: TRBJ1-4
V: TRBV20-1
size: once

DNA: TGTGCCAGCAGTCAAACCAGGGGAGCCAAAAACATTCAGTACTTC
CDR3: CASSQTRGAKNIQYF
D: .
J: TRBJ2-4
V: TRBV13
size: .

DNA: TGTGCCAGCAGTTTATATTGGACAGGGGGCACTGGGGCCAACGTCCTGACTTTC
CDR3: CASSLYWTGGTGANVLTF
D: TRBD1
J: TRBJ2-6
V: TRBV27
size: .

DNA: TGTGCCAGCAGTGAAGGCAGGGTTGCTACGGGATCTGGGGCCAACGTCCTGACTTTC
CDR3: CASSEGRVATGSGANVLTF
D: .
J: TRBJ2-6
V: TRBV6-1
size: .